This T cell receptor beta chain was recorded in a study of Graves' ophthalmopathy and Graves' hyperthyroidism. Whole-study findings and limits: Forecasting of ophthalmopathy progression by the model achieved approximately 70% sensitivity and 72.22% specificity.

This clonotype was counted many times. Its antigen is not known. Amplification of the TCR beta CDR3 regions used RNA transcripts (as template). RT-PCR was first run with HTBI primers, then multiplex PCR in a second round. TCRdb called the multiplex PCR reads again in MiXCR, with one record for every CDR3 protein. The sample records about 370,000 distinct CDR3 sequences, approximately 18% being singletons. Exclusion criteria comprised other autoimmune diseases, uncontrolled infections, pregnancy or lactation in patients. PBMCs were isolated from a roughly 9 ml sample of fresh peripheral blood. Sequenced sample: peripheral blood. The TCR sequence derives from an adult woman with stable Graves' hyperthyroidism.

CDR3 loop: CSARAQGPLSGYTF. The CDR3 nucleotides are TGCAGTGCTAGAGCTCAGGGGCCTCTAAGCGGCTACACCTTC. V gene TRBV20-1 combines with J gene TRBJ1-2; the D gene is possibly TRBD1 (6 bases). The CDR3 loop spans 14 amino acids. CDR1 is DFQATT and CDR2 is SNEGSKA in the germline V gene (reference sequence). Trimming took off 1 base at V and 8 bases at J, with 17 bases between the two ends.